A single sample is the source of the 6 T cell receptor beta chains below, sequenced in a study of cytomegalovirus exposure and HLA in healthy donors. Primers for the PCR totalled 60 Vbeta and 13 Jbeta. Produced via immunoSEQ multiplex PCR; TCRdb's table is partial and in-frame only. The repertoire consists of over 120,000 clones, with around 75% occurring once and the leading ten covering less than 3.5%. Sample: PBMCs. The receptors shown here come from a woman in her 30s in good health and CMV-seronegative.

This chain uses TRBV7-3 with TRBJ1-5; maybe TRBD1 (6 bases). CDR1 and CDR2 (germline): SGHTA, FQGTGA. The CDR3 runs 14 residues. Trimming took off 5 bases at V and 6 bases at J, with 14 bases between the two ends. The CDR3 protein is CASSITGPGQPQHF. The CDR3 DNA reads TGTGCCAGCAGCATCACAGGGCCAGGTCAGCCCCAGCATTTT.

The J gene is TRBJ2-4, the V gene TRBV7-9; TRBD2 matches at 8 bases. In germline, CDR1 is SEHNR, CDR2 FQNEAQ (reference sequence). Trimming cost V 4 bases and J 8 bases; bases outside gene matches: 10. The length of the CDR3 is 15 residues. CDR3 sequence reads: CASSWGTRGSDIQYF. The CDR3 region has the DNA TGTGCCAGCAGCTGGGGGACTAGGGGATCGGACATTCAGTACTTC.

The gene calls are TRBV5-1 and TRBJ2-1; possible D gene TRBD1, 7 bases. There are 16 residues in the CDR3. Trimming shortened V by 4 bases and J by 7 bases, and 21 bases separated the two germline ends. Germline lookup yields CDR1 SGHRS and CDR2 YFSETQ. DNA for the CDR3: TGCGCCAGCAGCCCCGGAGTTGGCAGGGGGGAGAATGAGCAGTTCTTC. Protein sequence: CASSPGVGRGENEQFF.

This clone was seen more than once but under ten times. The chain employs TRBV6-5 and TRBJ2-3, with D unclear. The CDR3 has 11 residues. V dropped 5 bases and J dropped 8 bases, with 8 bases sitting between them. The V gene's germline CDR1 is MNHEY and CDR2 SVGAGI. The CDR3 sequence is CASSHVGTQYF. As DNA, the CDR3 is TGTGCCAGCAGTCATGTCGGTACGCAGTATTTT.

This clone was recorded a few times. V and J are TRBV6-5 and TRBJ1-1, with 9 bases that match TRBD1. With V trimmed by 2 bases and J by 5 bases, 6 bases remained unmatched. CDR1 is MNHEY, CDR2 SVGAGI, per germline. This CDR3 has 15 amino acids. CDR3 sequence (DNA): TGTGCCAGCAGTTACGGGACAGGGTGGAGGACTGAAGCTTTCTTT. Translation gives CASSYGTGWRTEAFF.

Comment on this clone: The conserved phenylalanine or tryptophan is not found at the CDR3 terminus, so this likely reflects a read error. The chain carries TRBV15 and TRBJ1-1; the match to TRBD1 covers 7 bases. Germline V gene lookup returns CDR1 LNHNV and CDR2 YYDKDF (reference sequence). There are 14 residues in the CDR3. V lost 5 bases, J lost 5 bases, and 8 bases stayed unmatched. DNA for the CDR3: TGTGCCACCAGCGGCAAACAGGGGAGGACTGAAGCTTTCCTT. It is translated as CATSGKQGRTEAFL.